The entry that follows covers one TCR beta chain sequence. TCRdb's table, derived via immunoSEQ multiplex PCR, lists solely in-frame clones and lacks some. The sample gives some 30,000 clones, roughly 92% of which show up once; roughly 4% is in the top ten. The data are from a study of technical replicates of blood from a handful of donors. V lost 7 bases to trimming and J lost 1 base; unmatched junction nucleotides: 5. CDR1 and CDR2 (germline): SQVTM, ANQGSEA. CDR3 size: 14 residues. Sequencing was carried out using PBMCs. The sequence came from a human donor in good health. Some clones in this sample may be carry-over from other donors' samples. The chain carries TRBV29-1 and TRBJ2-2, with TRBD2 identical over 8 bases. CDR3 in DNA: TGCAGCGCCGCTCGGGGGGGGAACACCGGGGAGCTGTTTTTT. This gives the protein CSAARGGNTGELFF.